This T cell receptor (beta chain) appears in the sequencing data of a study of blood T cells in healthy people across ages. This CDR3 is 13 amino acids long. Trimming took off 4 bases at V and 5 bases at J, with 9 bases between the two ends. Looked up from germline, CDR1 is ENHRY and CDR2 is SYGVKD. Concerning this clonotype: As yet, its antigen is unknown.

Sample-barcoded 5' priming and a J-beta primer mix drove a second PCR of 7 to 11 cycles. With 12 random nucleotides, a template-switch adaptor tagged each individual cDNA molecule. TCRdb reanalysed the 5' RACE reads using MiXCR and keeps one entry per CDR3 protein. Of about 1.1 million distinct CDR3 sequences listed, around two fifths are singletons. Overall study findings and caveats: CMV status of donors was unknown, possibly confounding expanded clonotype changes.

This sequence originates from a man in his late teens or twenties in good health. Material for sequencing was blood. The genes are TRBV10-3 and TRBJ1-5, with TRBD1 as a possible D gene (5 bases). The CDR3 nucleotides read TGTGCCATCAGTGCGGGACGAGATCAGCCCCAGCATTTT. Encoded protein: CAISAGRDQPQHF.